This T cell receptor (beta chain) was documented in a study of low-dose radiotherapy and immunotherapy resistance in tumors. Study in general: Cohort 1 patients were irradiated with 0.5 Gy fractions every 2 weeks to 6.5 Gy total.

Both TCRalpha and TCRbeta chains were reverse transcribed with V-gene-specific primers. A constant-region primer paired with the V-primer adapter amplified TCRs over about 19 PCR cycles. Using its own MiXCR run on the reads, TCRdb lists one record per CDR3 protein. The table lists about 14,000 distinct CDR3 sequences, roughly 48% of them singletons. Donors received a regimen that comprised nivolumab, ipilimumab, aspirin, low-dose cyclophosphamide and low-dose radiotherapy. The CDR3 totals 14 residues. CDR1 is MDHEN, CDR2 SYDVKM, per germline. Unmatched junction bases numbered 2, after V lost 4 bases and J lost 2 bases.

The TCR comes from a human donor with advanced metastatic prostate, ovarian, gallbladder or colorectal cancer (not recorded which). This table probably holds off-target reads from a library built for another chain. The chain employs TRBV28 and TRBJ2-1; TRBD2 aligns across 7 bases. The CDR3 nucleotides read TGTGCCAGCAGTTCAAGCGGGACCTACAATGAGCAGTTCTTC. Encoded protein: CASSSSGTYNEQFF.